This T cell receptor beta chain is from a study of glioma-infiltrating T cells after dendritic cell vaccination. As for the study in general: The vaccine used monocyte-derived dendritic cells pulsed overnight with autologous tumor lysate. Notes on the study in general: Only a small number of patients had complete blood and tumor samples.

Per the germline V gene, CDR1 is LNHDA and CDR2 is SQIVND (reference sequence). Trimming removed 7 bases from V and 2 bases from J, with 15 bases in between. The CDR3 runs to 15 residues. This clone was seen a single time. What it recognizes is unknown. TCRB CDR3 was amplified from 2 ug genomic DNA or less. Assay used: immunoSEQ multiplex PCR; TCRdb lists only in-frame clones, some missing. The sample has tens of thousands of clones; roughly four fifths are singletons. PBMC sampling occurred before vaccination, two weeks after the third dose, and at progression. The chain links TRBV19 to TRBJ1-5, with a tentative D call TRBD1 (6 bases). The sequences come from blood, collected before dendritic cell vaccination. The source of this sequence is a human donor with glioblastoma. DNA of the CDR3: TGTGCCAGTACCCCCGGGGGGGCCGGCAATCAGCCCCAGCATTTT. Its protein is CASTPGGAGNQPQHF.